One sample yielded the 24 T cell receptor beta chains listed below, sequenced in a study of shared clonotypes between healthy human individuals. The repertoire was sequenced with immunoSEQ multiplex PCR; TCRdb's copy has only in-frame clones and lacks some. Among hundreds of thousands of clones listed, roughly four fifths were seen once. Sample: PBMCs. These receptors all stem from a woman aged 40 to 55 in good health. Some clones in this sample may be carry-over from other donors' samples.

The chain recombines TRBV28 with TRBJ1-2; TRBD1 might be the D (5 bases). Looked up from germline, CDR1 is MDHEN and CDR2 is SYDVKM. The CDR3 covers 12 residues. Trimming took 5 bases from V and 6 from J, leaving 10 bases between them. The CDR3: CASSPPGDGYTF. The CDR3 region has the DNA TGTGCCAGCAGTCCCCCGGGGGATGGCTACACCTTC.

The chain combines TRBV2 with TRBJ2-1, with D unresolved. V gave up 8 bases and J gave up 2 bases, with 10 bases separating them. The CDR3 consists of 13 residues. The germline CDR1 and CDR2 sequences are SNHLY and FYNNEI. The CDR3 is CASRTQTYNEQFF. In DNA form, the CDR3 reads TGTGCCAGCCGTACCCAAACCTACAATGAGCAGTTCTTC. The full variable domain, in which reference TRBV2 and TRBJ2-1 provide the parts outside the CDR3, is EPEVTQTPSHQVTQMGQEVILRCVPISNHLYFYWYRQILGQKVEFLVSFYNNEISEKSEIFDDQFSVERPDGSNFTLKIRSTKLEDSAMYFCASRTQTYNEQFFGPGTRLTVL.

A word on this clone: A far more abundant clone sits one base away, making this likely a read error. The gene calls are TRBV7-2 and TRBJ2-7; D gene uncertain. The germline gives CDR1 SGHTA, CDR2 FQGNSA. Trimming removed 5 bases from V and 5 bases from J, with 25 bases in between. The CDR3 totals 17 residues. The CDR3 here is CASSILLWAAKENEQYF. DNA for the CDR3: TGTGCCAGCAGCATCCTACTTTGGGCTGCGAAAGAGAACGAGCAGTACTTC.

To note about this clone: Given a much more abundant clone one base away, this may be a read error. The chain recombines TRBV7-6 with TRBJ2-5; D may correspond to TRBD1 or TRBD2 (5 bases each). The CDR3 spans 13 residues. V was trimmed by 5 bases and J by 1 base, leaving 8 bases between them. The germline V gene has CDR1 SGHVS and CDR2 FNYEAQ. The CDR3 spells CASSPGPQETQYF. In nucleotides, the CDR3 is TGTGCCAGCAGCCCGGGACCCCAAGAGACCCAGTACTTC.

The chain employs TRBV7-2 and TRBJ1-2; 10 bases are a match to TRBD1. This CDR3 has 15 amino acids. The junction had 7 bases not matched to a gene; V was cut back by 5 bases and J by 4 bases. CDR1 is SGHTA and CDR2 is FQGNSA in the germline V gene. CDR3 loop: CASSPRQGAVYGYTF. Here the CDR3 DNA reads TGTGCCAGCAGCCCCAGACAGGGGGCTGTCTATGGCTACACCTTC.

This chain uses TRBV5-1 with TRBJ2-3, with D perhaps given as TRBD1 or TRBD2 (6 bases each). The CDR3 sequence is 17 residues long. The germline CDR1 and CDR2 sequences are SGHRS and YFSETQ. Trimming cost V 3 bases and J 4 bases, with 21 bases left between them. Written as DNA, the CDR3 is TGCGCCAGCAGCTGGGCGCCAGGGGCGGAGGGATCAGATACGCAGTATTTT. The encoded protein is CASSWAPGAEGSDTQYF.

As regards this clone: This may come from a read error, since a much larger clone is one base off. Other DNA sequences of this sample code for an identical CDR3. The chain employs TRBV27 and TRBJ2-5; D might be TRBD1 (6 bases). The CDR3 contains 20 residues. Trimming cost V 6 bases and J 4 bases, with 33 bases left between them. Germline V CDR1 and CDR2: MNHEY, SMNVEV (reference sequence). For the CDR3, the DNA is TGTGCCAGCAGCCTAGGATGGGGAAAGACAGGAGGCGGTTTCCCAGAGACCCAGTACTTC. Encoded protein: CASSLGWGKTGGGFPETQYF.

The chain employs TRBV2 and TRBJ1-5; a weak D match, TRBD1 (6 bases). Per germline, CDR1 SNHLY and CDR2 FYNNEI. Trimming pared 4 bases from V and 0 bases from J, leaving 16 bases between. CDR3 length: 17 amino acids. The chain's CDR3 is CASSGSGRGVSNQPQHF. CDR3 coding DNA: TGTGCCAGCAGTGGTTCGGGCAGGGGCGTTAGCAATCAGCCCCAGCATTTT.

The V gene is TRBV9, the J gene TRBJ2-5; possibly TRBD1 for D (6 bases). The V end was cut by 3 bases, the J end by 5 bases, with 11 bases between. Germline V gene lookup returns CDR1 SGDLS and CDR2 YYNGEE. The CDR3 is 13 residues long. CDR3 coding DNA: TGTGCCAGCAGCGGACATACAGGGGAGACCCAGTACTTC. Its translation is CASSGHTGETQYF.

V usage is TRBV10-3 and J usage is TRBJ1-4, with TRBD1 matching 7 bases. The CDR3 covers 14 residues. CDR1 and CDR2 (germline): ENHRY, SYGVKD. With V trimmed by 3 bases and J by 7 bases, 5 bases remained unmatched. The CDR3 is CAISDSGGREKLFF. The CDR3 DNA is TGTGCCATCAGTGATTCAGGGGGGCGTGAAAAACTGTTTTTT.

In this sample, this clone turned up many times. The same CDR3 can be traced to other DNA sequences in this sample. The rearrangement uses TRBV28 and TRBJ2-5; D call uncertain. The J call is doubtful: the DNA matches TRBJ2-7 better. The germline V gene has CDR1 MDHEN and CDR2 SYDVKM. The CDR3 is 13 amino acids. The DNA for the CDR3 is TGTGCCAGCAGGGCCATCACCTACTACGAGCAGTACTTC. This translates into CASRAITYYEQYF.

For the CDR3, the DNA is TGTGCCAGCAGCTTTAGCGGGGGCAATGAGCAGTTCTTC. Protein product: CASSFSGGNEQFF. The V call is TRBV7-2, the J call TRBJ2-1; 9 bases agree with TRBD2. Losses at the gene ends were 3 bases for V and 6 bases for J; bases not matched to a gene: 0. In germline, CDR1 is SGHTA, CDR2 FQGNSA. The CDR3 contains 13 residues.

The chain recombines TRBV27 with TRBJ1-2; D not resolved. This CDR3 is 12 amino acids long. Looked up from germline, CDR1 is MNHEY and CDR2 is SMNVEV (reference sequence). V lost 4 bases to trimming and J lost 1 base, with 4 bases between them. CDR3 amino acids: CASSSRNYGYTF. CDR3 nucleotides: TGTGCCAGCAGTTCCCGTAACTATGGCTACACCTTC.

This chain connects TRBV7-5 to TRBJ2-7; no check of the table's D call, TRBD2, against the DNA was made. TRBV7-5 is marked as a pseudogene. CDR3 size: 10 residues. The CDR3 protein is CARLNYEQYF. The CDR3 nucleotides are TGTGCACGACTAAACTACGAGCAGTACTTC.

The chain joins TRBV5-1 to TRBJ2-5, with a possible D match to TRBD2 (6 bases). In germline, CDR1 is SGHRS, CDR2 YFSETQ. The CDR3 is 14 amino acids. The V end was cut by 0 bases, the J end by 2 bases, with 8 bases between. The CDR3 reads CASSLGGLQETQYF. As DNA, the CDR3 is TGCGCCAGCAGCTTGGGGGGACTGCAAGAGACCCAGTACTTC.

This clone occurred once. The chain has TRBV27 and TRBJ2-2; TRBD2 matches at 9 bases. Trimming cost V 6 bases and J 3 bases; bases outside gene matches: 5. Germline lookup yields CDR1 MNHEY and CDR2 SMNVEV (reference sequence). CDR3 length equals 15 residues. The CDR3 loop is CASRSGRPYTGELFF. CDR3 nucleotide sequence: TGTGCCAGCAGAAGCGGGAGGCCCTACACCGGGGAGCTGTTTTTT.

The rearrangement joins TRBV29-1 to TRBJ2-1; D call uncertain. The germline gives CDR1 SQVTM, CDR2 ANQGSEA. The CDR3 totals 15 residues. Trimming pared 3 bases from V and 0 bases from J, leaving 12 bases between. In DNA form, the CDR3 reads TGCAGCGTTGATAATCGCCGGAGCTCCTACAATGAGCAGTTCTTC. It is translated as CSVDNRRSSYNEQFF.

CDR3 DNA sequence: TGTGCCAGCAGCAAAGTTGCCGGGGAGCTGTTTTTT. It translates to CASSKVAGELFF. This chain uses TRBV21-1 with TRBJ2-2. TRBV21-1 is designated a pseudogene. This CDR3 has 12 residues.

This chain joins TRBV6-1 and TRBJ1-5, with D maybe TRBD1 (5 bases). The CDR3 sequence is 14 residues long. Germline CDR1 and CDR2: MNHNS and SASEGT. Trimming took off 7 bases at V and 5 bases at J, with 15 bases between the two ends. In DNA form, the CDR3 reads TGTGCCAGCACCTCCCAGGGAGGGGATCAGCCCCAGCATTTT. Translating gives CASTSQGGDQPQHF.

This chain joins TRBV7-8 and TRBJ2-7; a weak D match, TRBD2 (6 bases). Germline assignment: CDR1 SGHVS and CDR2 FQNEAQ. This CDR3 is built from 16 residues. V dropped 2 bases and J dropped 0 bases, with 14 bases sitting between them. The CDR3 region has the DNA TGTGCCAGCAGCTTAAAGCAGGTGGGACTCTCCTACGAGCAGTACTTC. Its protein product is CASSLKQVGLSYEQYF.

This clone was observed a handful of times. Here the CDR3 DNA reads TGTGCCAGCAGTGACCCGAGGCGGGGCGATGAGCAGTTCTTC. Translation: CASSDPRRGDEQFF. This chain uses TRBV6-4 with TRBJ2-1; tentatively, D is TRBD2 (6 bases). The CDR3 has 14 amino acids. V was clipped by 2 bases and J by 8 bases, with 13 bases between them. Per germline, CDR1 MRHNA and CDR2 SNTAGT.

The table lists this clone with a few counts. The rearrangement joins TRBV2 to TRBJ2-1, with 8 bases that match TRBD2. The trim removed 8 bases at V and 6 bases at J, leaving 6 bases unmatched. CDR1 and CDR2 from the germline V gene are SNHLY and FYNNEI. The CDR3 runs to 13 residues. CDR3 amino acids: CASAAGGFNEQFF. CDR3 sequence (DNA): TGTGCCAGCGCGGCGGGAGGCTTCAATGAGCAGTTCTTC.

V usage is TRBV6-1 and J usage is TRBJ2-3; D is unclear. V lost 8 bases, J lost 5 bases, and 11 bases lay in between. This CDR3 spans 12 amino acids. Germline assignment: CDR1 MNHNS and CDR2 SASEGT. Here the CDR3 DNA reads TGTGCCAGCCGCGTAGTGGGAGATACGCAGTATTTT. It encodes CASRVVGDTQYF.

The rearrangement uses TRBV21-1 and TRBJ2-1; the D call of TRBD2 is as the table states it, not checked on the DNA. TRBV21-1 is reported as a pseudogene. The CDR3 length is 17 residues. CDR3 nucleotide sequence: TGTGCCAGCAGCAAAGGCCATGGGTGGGACTTCTACAATGAGCAGTTCTTC. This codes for CASSKGHGWDFYNEQFF.